This T cell receptor beta chain was sequenced for a study of shared clonotypes between healthy human individuals. About the study: Aged 18 to 49, the donors were a couple of women and three men.

Germline CDR1 is SEHNR and CDR2 is FQNEAQ (reference sequence). The CDR3 is 15 amino acids. Comments on this clone: Its antigen is still unknown. Relative to the germline gene, one junction end is altered; a read error may explain this.

Running of the assay took place at deep level. The table came from immunoSEQ multiplex PCR; TCRdb's copy has only in-frame clones and leaves some out. The sample holds 500,000 or so clones; around 95% are singletons and the top ten take around 0.066%. HIV-negative, healthy adults without recent acute infections or vaccinations were the donors. Study-wide findings and caveats: Generation probabilities were higher for clonotypes shared across all four sorted-subset donors than for unshared ones.

The V call is TRBV7-9, the J call TRBJ2-2, with TRBD2 identical over 10 bases. Sequencing was done on a sample of naive CD4+ T cells sorted from blood. Sample subset: CD45RA+ positively selected. The source is a woman aged 30 to 39 in good health. The CDR3 region has the DNA TGTGCCAGCAGCCTAGCGGGAGCTATCACCGGGGAGCTGTTTTTT. It encodes CASSLAGAITGELFF.